The following is a T cell receptor beta chain sequence with its context. This entry comes from a study of blood T cell repertoires in COVID-19. About the study: T cells, B-cell-depleted T cells, or PBMCs provided the cDNA or gDNA that served as material.

Generated by immunoSEQ multiplex PCR, the TCRdb table keeps only in-frame clones and is missing some. The sample shows a few hundred thousand clones, about 88% of them seen only once. J lost 2 bases, V lost 6 bases, and 6 bases had no gene match. CDR1 LNHDA and CDR2 SQIVND come from the germline V gene (reference sequence). There are 14 residues in the CDR3. The clonotype was recovered from a man between 25 and 39 years old with acute COVID-19. V and J are TRBV19 and TRBJ1-2; 7 nucleotides align to TRBD1. The material sequenced was PBMCs or T cells enriched from blood (not recorded which). CDR3 coding DNA: TGTGCCAGTAGCCCTTTGGGACAGAACTATGGCTACACCTTC. This encodes CASSPLGQNYGYTF.